This TCR beta chain stems from a study of cytomegalovirus exposure and HLA in healthy donors (dated by TCRdb to 2016 to 2017). Describing the broader study: According to an earlier analysis of around 600 of the donors, about 179 million T cells yielded 120 million or so unique TCR beta sequences and 250 to 350 Gb of sequence data. Roughly 320 gigabases of sequencing data and around 90 million unique TCR sequences made up an early release that covered several hundred HLA-typed donors. The genetic ancestry cluster associated with self-reported Caucasian donors included roughly four fifths of the roughly 380 genotyped donors. The study aimed to test whether signatures of past pathogen exposure could be identified by cataloging public T cell receptors. The T cell repertoires of 666 subjects were profiled by immunosequencing and related to cytomegalovirus serostatus. Along with the approximately 600-subject first cohort, a separate validation cohort of over a hundred different subjects was used. High-throughput TCR immunosequencing, statistical association of individual TCRs with disease status, and machine learning were combined to predict cytomegalovirus infection status. To study patterns of TCR occurrence, a later analysis re-analyzed previously published TCR beta repertoires from 666 donors and added high-resolution HLA genotyping. In the later analysis, no new phenotypic data were used to find candidate immune exposures; instead, reliance was placed on TCR beta sequences and their occurrence across donors. In an earlier analysis of roughly 540 of the donors, high-throughput TCR beta sequencing was used to judge whether each TCR beta V gene segment behaved as functional or pseudogenic. Donor age, sex, ethnicity and CMV serostatus were collected together with the repertoire data. Genome-wide SNP genotypes for about 65% of the 666 donors were used in a later genetic analysis, which treated that subset as a discovery cohort. All discovery cohort repertoires had been generated on a single sequencing platform. HLA typing covered class I and class II loci at four-digit resolution. Typing coverage differed by locus: A, B, C, DRB1 and DQB1 were typed in roughly 629-630 donors, DQA1 in roughly 510, DPA1 in 606, and DPB1 in roughly 450. About five DR-DQ haplotypes were treated as single units for association and clustering because of strong linkage in the cohort. Across 300 to 400 genotyped donors of the cohort, an average of approximately 240,000 unique TCR beta nucleotide sequences per donor were sequenced, and 15% to 20% of those sequences were non-productive.

Results the study describes overall, beyond this receptor: An earlier analysis of 450 to 750 of the donors showed that most TCR beta V segments appeared in productive rearrangements either about 87% or about 30% of the time, which broadly matched IMGT annotations. When HLA alleles, especially DR and DQ, strongly co-occurred, attributing TCR associations to individual alleles was difficult. In a later analysis, TCR association rates were found to vary across HLA loci, with the most associated TCRs seen for DRB1 alleles and the fewest for HLA-C alleles. In a later genetic analysis, fewer N-insertions in productive TCRs were reported among donors in an Asian-associated ancestry cluster than the approximately 710-donor mean. In vitro tests confirmed that a few of the cytomegalovirus-associated TCR beta chains recognize cytomegalovirus antigens. According to the authors, the approach could potentially be generalized to other disease states and immunological phenotypes. Because counts were too low, some 16 rarely observed V segments, including chromosome 9 orphons, were excluded from the earlier analysis of about 500 of the donors. The classifier was reported to diagnose cytomegalovirus status with high specificity and sensitivity in both the original cohort and the validation cohort. Some IMGT-functional V segments, including TRBV6-2 and TRBV6-3, could not be distinguished by the 87-base-pair reads and were therefore excluded. The study gave a list of 150 to 200 TCR beta chains associated with cytomegalovirus. Sequencing depth was assumed to be roughly uniform across donors in the presence/absence analyses, though that assumption may not hold. Only TCR beta chains were sequenced in this cohort, and the absence of alpha or paired-chain data limited detectable features. A further reported finding was that TCR beta sequences accurately predicted the HLA-A and HLA-B alleles for most subjects in the first cohort. A cluster of highly shared sequence variants was judged likely to be a technical artifact of the sequencing pipeline. Linkage disequilibrium might explain the correlated functional status among segregating V segments, but an unknown experimental factor could not be ruled out. A later analysis found that most CMV-associated TCR beta chains appeared HLA-restricted, with HLA associations seemingly driven largely by CMV exposure. Specific HLA alleles were associated with around 18,000 TCR beta sequences at a false discovery rate of 0.05 in a later analysis. Across donors, most TCR sequences were observed very rarely, whereas some public TCRs were present in many individuals. In a later analysis, several top co-occurrence clusters were reported to appear linked to parvovirus B19, influenza, CMV and Epstein-Barr virus. Immune exposure information for the cohort was limited to CMV serostatus. A later genetic analysis associated a missense DCLRE1C variant with V-gene and J-gene trimming of TCR beta chains, and an independent cohort replicated the association. Because some donors lacked HLA typing at each locus, the association tests relied only on the typed subset. In a later analysis, HLA-associated TCR beta chains showed more clonal expansion and lower generation probabilities than non-associated chains that were equally common.

Note on this clone: The clone's antigen remains unknown. No per-base quality is available; no much larger clone lies one base away.

The cohort was made up of several hundred healthy bone marrow donors. At the time of sampling, all cohort members were nominally healthy, though unrecorded immune exposures were likely present. The donor was CMV seropositive and was included in the group of 250 to 350 seropositive cohort members. Each donor provided a peripheral blood sample, and peripheral blood mononuclear cells were used for TCR beta sequencing. The Qiagen DNeasy Blood Extraction Kit was used to extract genomic DNA from the blood cell samples. To prepare the library, the immunoSEQ multiplex PCR assay was applied. For the multiplex PCR, a mixture combining 60 forward primers for TCR Vbeta segments and 13 reverse primers for TCR Jbeta segments was used. The CDR3 region of rearranged TCR beta genes was amplified from genomic DNA by a multiplex PCR assay. On the Illumina HiSeq System, the amplified TCR beta libraries were sequenced as 87-base-pair reads. In the authors' own workflow: Across the roughly 600 repertoires, a later analysis counted tens of millions of unique TCR beta chains, around 11 million of which were shared by at least two donors. Raw reads were error-corrected and collapsed into unique sequences by a nearest-neighbor algorithm in which closely related sequences were merged to remove PCR and sequencing errors. V, D and J gene segments were assigned by aligning CDR3 sequences to IMGT reference sequences. For a sequence to be retained, at least a six-nucleotide match to both a V gene segment and a J gene segment was required. A rearrangement was called productive if the CDR3 had no stop codons and remained in frame with V and J, and every other rearrangement was called non-productive. CDR3 was defined by IMGT convention, running from the second conserved V-encoded cysteine to the conserved J-encoded phenylalanine. In an earlier analysis of just under 600 of the donors, sequences lacking an unambiguous match to a single V gene segment were excluded. An earlier analysis of 550 to 650 of the donors classified V segments as functional when productive rearrangements were above 56.7% and as segregating when the standard deviation between donors was above 5%. To diagnose cytomegalovirus status from the catalog of TCR beta chain sequences, a statistical classification framework was built. In a later analysis, V and J genes were assigned by comparing TCR nucleotide sequences against IMGT/GENE-DB human TR gene sequences. In a later analysis, CDR3 sequences and most-parsimonious VDJ recombination scenarios were assigned using the TCRdist pipeline. A later analysis defined each TCR beta chain by its CDR3 amino acid sequence plus V-gene family, and excluded reads lacking a unique V-gene family. A later analysis removed 592 highly shared, low-generation-probability nucleotide sequences to deal with suspected cross-contamination and a sequencing artifact. In a later analysis, a clonal expansion index was calculated for each public chain from normalized within-repertoire ranks of inferred template counts. In a later analysis, generation probabilities were computed with a VDJ recombination model fitted to out-of-frame rearrangements, and the resulting probabilities were checked against IGoR. In a later analysis, hypergeometric tests were used to score TCR-TCR, TCR-HLA and TCR-CMV co-occurrence, with a repertoire-size bias correction applied to TCR pairs. To estimate false discovery rates, a later analysis permuted the HLA or CMV assignments 20 times. In a later analysis, co-occurring TCRs were grouped with DBSCAN, and TCRdist sequence similarity was added when clustering was performed within HLA-allele-positive subsets. For co-occurrence clustering, repertoires with fewer than 30,000 or more than 120,000 public chains were excluded, along with four or five repertoires with anomalous nucleotide sharing. Not all clones reach the TCRdb copy of this immuneACCESS table, which keeps in-frame sequences only. Checked studies attribute under half of the gap to unresolved V genes and leave the rest unexplained. V, J and clone size derive from that table, while D and trimming were established from the DNA sequence. A total of around 100,000 clones appear in this sample, about 59% of them only once. The ten largest clones take up around 3.9% of the sample.

Looking up the germline V gene (reference sequence) yields CDR1 SEHNR and CDR2 FQNEAQ. V loses 3 bases, J loses 0 bases, and the germline ends lie 8 bases apart. The CDR3 sequence holds 15 residues, the cysteine and phenylalanine included. Of the read, only the CDR3 DNA is kept; its 45 bases are in frame from base 1. This receptor was identified in a young man in good health and CMV-seropositive. The source material was PBMCs. The rearranged chain carries TRBV7-9 and TRBJ1-4; a tentative D match to TRBD1 spans 5 bases. The bases read TGTGCCAGCAGCTTGGGGCAGCCAACTAATGAAAAACTGTTTTTT. This translates into CASSLGQPTNEKLFF.